This TCR beta chain was obtained from a study of T cells in localized non-small cell lung cancer. Findings of the study overall: Adjacent lung tissue had a median roughly 52 of the top 100 clones found in the tumor. The greatest T cell clonality was found in uninvolved adjacent lung (higher than in tumor).

Assay used: immunoSEQ multiplex PCR; TCRdb lists only in-frame clones, some missing. This sample has a few thousand clones, with 20% to 25% found just once. This clone has more than one count but fewer than ten. Its specificity is unknown. The starting material was lung tumor tissue, obtained before any cancer treatment. The receptor's source is a female donor aged 60 or older with stage III lung adenocarcinoma.

CDR3 protein: CAWRRGTLGEQYF. CDR3 in DNA: TGTGCCTGGAGGAGGGGCACCCTGGGCGAGCAGTACTTC. The chain has TRBV30 and TRBJ2-7; D tentatively reads TRBD1 or TRBD2 (5 bases each). CDR3 length: 13 residues. Germline loops: CDR1 GTSNPN, CDR2 SVGIG (reference sequence). Trimming shortened V by 3 bases and J by 6 bases, and 15 bases separated the two germline ends.